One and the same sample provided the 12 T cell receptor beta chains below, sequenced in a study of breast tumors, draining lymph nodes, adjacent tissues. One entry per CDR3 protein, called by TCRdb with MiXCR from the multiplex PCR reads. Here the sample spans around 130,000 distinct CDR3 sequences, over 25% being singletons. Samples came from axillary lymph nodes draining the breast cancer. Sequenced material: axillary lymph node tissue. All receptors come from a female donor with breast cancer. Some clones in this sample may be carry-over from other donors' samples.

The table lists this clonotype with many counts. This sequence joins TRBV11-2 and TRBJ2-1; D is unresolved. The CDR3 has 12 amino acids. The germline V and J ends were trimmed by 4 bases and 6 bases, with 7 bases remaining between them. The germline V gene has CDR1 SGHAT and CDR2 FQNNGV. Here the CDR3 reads CASSSLGNEQFF. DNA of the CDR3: TGTGCCAGCAGCTCTCTAGGCAATGAGCAGTTCTTC. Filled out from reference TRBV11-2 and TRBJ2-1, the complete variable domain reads EAGVAQSPRYKIIEKRQSVAFWCNPISGHATLYWYQQILGQGPKLLIQFQNNGVVDDSQLPKDRFSAERLKGVDSTLKIQPAKLEDSAVYLCASSSLGNEQFFGPGTRLTVL.

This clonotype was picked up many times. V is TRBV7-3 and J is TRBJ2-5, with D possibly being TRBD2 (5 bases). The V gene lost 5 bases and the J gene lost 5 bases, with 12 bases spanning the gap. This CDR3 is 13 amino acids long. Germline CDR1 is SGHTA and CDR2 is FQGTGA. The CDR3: CASSPLPGETQYF. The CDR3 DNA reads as TGTGCCAGCAGCCCCCTCCCGGGGGAGACCCAGTACTTC.

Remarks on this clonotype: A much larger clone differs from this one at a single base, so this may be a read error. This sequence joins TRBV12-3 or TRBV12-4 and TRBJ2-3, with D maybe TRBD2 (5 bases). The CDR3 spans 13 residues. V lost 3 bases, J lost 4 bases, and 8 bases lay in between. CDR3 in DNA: TGTGCCAGCAGTTTCGGGGTTCCAGATACGCAGTATTTT. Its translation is CASSFGVPDTQYF.

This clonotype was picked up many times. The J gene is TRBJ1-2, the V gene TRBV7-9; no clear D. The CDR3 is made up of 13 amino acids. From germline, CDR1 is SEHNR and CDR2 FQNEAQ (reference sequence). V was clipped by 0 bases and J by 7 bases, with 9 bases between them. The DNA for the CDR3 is TGTGCCAGCAGCTTAGCGGGAGCGGCTGGCTACACCTTC. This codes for CASSLAGAAGYTF.

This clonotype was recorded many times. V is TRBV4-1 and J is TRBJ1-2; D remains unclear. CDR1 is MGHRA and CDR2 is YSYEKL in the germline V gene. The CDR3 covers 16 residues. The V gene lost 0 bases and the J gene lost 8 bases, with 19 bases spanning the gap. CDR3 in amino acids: CASSQEVGVGSGGYTF. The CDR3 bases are TGCGCCAGCAGCCAAGAAGTAGGAGTCGGGTCGGGGGGCTACACCTTC.

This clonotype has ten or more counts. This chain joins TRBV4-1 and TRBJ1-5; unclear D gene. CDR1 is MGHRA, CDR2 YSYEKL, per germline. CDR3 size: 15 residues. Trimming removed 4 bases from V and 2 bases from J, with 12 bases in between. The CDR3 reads CASSPPKFRNQPQHF. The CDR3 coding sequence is TGCGCCAGCAGCCCCCCAAAGTTTCGCAATCAGCCCCAGCATTTT.

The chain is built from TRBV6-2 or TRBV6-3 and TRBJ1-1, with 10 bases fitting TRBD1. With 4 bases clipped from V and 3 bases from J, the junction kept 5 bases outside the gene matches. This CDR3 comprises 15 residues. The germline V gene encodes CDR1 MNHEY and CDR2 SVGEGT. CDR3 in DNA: TGTGCCAGCAGTTTCCTCGGGACAGGGGACACTGAAGCTTTCTTT. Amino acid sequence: CASSFLGTGDTEAFF.

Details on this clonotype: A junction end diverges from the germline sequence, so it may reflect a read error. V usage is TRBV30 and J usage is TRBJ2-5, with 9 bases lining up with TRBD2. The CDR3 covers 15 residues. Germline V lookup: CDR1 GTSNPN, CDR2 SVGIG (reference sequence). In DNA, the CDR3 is TGTGCCGGGAGTGTCGGGGTAGCGGGGGAGCTGGTCCAGTACTTC. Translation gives CAGSVGVAGELVQYF.

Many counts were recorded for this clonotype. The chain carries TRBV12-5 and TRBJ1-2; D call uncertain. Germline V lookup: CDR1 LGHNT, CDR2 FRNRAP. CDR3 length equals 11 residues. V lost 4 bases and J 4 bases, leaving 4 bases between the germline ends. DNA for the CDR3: TGTGCTAGTGGTTCCTCCTATGGCTACACCTTC. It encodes CASGSSYGYTF.

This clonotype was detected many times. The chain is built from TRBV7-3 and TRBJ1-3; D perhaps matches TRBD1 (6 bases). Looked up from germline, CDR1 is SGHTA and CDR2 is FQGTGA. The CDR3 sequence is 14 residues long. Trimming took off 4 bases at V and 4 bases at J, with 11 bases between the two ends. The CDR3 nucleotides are TGTGCCAGCAGCTCCGGACAGCCGGGAAACACCATATATTTT. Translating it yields CASSSGQPGNTIYF.

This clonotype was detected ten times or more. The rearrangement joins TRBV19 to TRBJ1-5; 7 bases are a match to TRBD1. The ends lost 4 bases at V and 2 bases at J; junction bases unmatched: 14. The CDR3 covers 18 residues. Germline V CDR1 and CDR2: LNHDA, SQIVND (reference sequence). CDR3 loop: CASSTTDRALDGNQPQHF. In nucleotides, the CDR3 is TGTGCCAGTAGTACCACCGACAGGGCCCTGGATGGCAATCAGCCCCAGCATTTT. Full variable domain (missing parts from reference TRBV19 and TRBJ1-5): DGGITQSPKYLFRKEGQNVTLSCEQNLNHDAMYWYRQDPGQGLRLIYYSQIVNDFQKGDIAEGYSVSREKKESFPLTVTSAQKNPTAFYLCASSTTDRALDGNQPQHFGDGTRLSIL.

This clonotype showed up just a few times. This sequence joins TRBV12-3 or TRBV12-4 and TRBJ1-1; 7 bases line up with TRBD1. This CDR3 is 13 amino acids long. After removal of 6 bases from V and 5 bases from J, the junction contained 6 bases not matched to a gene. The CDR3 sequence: CASSKAGGTEAFF. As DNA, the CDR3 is TGTGCCAGCAGCAAGGCAGGGGGAACTGAAGCTTTCTTT.